This T cell receptor beta chain was observed in a study of shared clonotypes between healthy human individuals (dated by TCRdb to 2018 to 2020). About the study as a whole: The cohort included three men and a couple of women between 18 and 49 years of age. For each donor, CD4 naive and CD4 memory were each given three plates, CD8 naive was given two plates, and CD8 memory was given one plate. To estimate repertoire size and how much clonotypes are shared between individuals, the study performed deep sequencing of blood TCR repertoires from about five healthy adults. Libraries were prepared and TCR repertoires were sequenced by different laboratories using diverse techniques, in order to increase sequencing depth and limit assay-specific biases. Each donor's leukapheresis produced roughly between roughly 0.85 and 9.5 billion PBMCs. Summary of the overall study and its limitations: Sharing across several donors was observed for approximately 5% of naive CD4, over 3% of naive CD8, over 2% of memory CD4, and around 0.4% of memory CD8 clonotypes. Sampling was restricted to blood, and TCR repertoires in tissue are likely to differ from TCR repertoires in blood. Compared with non-shared clonotypes, the clonotypes found in all four sorted-subset donors had higher generation probabilities. Pairwise subsampling indicated that sequencing depth was expected to affect the degree of clonotype sharing among donors. Naive subsets generally had larger estimated clonotype richness than memory subsets. Even with the large sequencing depth, rarefaction of the sorted-subset datasets indicated that sequencing was incomplete. Because the study included only a small number of donors, the genetic and exposure-history diversity represented was limited.

CD8 naive samples were CD45RO-negative cells positively selected for CCR7, giving a CD45RA+CCR7+ population that excluded TemRA cells. Donors were healthy HIV-negative adults with no recently reported acute infections or vaccinations. Only Caucasian adults living in Nashville, Tennessee, USA were represented among the donors. After blood collection by leukapheresis, PBMCs were isolated using Ficoll-Histopaque density gradient centrifugation and then cryopreserved in the vapor phase of liquid nitrogen. Purity and quantity of every magnetically sorted T cell population were checked by analytical flow cytometry. Genomic DNA was isolated from every sorted fraction and measured by UV absorbance on a Nanodrop 2000c. Regarding this clone: Its antigen is currently not known. No base quality information exists; no much larger clone differs at one position.

The CDR3 numbers 17 residues from cysteine through phenylalanine. Only the CDR3 region is kept as DNA, spanning 51 bases read in frame from base 1. A distance of 22 bases separates the germline ends of V and J, which lose 7 bases and 3 bases respectively. CDR1 and CDR2 are read off the germline V gene as MDHEN and SYDVKM. Using the deep immunoSEQ assay, TCR CDR3 regions were amplified from genomic DNA by multiplex PCR. For each cell subset, the extracted genomic DNA was distributed evenly across all wells of several immunoSEQ 96-well plates, and each plate served as one replicate. Each replicate PCR for sorted subsets received roughly 0.2 ug genomic DNA, equal to 28,000 or so T cell genomes. Purified libraries were measured with a Qubit 3.0 fluorometer, size-checked on a Bioanalyzer 2100, and measured again with the KAPA Library Quantification kit. Every immunoSEQ 96-well plate was sequenced on a dedicated single-read 150-cycle Illumina NextSeq 550 flow cell. The source study handled its data this way. Because the immunoSEQ output held only junctional sequences and lacked quality scores, the filtering could not match the filtering applied to full-length reads. Sequences were annotated with PyIR, a Python wrapper for IgBLAST v1.9, using IMGT germline references to assign V/J genes and CDR3. Reads with weak V/J assignments (E-value above 1e-6), missing CDR3, stop codons, out-of-frame junctions, or ambiguous translated residues were removed. V3J clonotypes were defined as sequences sharing an identical inferred V gene, J gene, and CDR3 amino acid sequence. Percentage overlap between repertoires was computed as shared unique clonotypes divided by the size of the smaller repertoire. Three approaches were used to assess repertoire richness: RTK rarefaction, the Chao1 estimator, and Recon v2.1 estimates of unobserved clonotypes. For all TCRbeta clonotypes obtained by the gDNA method from four donors, generation probabilities were computed with OLGA. Imported from immuneACCESS, the table was reduced by TCRdb to in-frame sequences with V and J called. These copies leave out some clones; in studies compared against another copy, an unresolved V gene accounts for under half, and the cause of the remainder is not known. V and J calls and clone size follow that table, whereas D and trimming were derived from the DNA. Counted in this sample were about 2.2 million clones; approximately 92% of them appeared once. The top ten clones comprise about 1.6% of the sample.

The receptor comes from a man between 18 and 35 years old in good health. Some clones in this sample may be carry-over from other donors' samples. Recombination connected TRBV28 to TRBJ2-4, with no confidently assigned D gene. Sequences were obtained from naive CD8+ T cells from PBMCs. The cell subset or site label, read with the paper, signifies: CD45RA+CCR7+. The DNA sequence is TGTGCCAGCACCCTGACTCTCCATCGGTTGGGCAAAAACATTCAGTACTTC. Its protein is CASTLTLHRLGKNIQYF.